This TCR beta chain emerged from a study of CD8 T cells in ankylosing spondylitis. This clonotype was counted a few times. The antigen is unknown. Germline values: CDR1 DFQATT, CDR2 SNEGSKA (reference sequence). The CDR3 loop spans 15 amino acids. V lost 6 bases, J lost 8 bases, and 13 bases stayed unmatched. For TCR beta, libraries came from quantitative 5'-RACE with molecular barcodes. MiXCR, applied by TCRdb to the 5' RACE reads, yields one record per CDR3 protein. This sample has around 770,000 distinct CDR3 sequences, with about 11% found just once. Overall study results and limits: Apparently characteristic of ankylosing spondylitis blood was a TCR beta motif (eight highly homologous variants).

The gene calls are TRBV20-1 and TRBJ1-4, with 9 bases that match TRBD1. This TCR was sampled from a male donor with ankylosing spondylitis. Sequenced: blood, either unsorted or a sorted T cell fraction (not recorded which). CDR3 DNA sequence: TGCAGTGCCAACTCACCACAGGGGGCTGGAGAAAAACTGTTTTTT. Its protein product is CSANSPQGAGEKLFF.